This T cell receptor (beta chain) was identified during a study of blood T cell repertoires in COVID-19. Background on the study: Sites across the United States, Italy and Spain contributed samples from acute and convalescent COVID-19. PBMCs, B-cell-depleted T cells, or T cells were the source of the cDNA or gDNA that made up the material.

Source study methods: Amplified reference gene primers provided the basis for estimating nucleated cell counts. The repertoire was sequenced with immunoSEQ multiplex PCR; TCRdb's copy has only in-frame clones and lacks some. Clonal size and the V and J genes are those of that table, whereas D and trimming came from the DNA. The sample has about 170,000 clones; about 88% are singletons. Germline-derived CDR1 and CDR2 are LNHDA and SQIVND (reference sequence). The CDR3 is made up of 18 amino acids. The V gene lost 3 bases and the J gene lost 0 bases, with 18 bases spanning the gap. The rearrangement uses TRBV19 and TRBJ2-4, with a weak D call TRBD1 (7 bases). Sequencing used peripheral blood. The receptor comes from an elderly woman in a cohort sampled during active or convalescent COVID-19. DNA for the CDR3: TGTGCCAGTAGTATTATTCCAGGGGGGCTCTTAGCCAAAAACATTCAGTACTTC. Translation gives CASSIIPGGLLAKNIQYF.